These 3 T cell receptor beta chains came from one sample sequenced in a study of T cell responses to AZD1222 COVID-19 vaccine. Produced via immunoSEQ multiplex PCR; TCRdb's table is partial and in-frame only. The table includes 130,000 to 150,000 clones, approximately 90% detected once. The source material was peripheral blood, sampled on day 0 of AZD1222 vaccination. The receptors originated from an adult in good health.

The V gene is TRBV4-3, the J gene TRBJ1-1; 7 bases fit TRBD1. V lost 1 base, J lost 10 bases, and 6 bases stayed unmatched. Per the germline V gene, CDR1 is LGHNA and CDR2 is YSLEER. The CDR3 has 13 residues. The CDR3 reads CASSQGDSGGAFF. CDR3 nucleotide sequence: TGCGCCAGCAGCCAAGGGGACTCAGGGGGAGCTTTCTTT.

This chain connects TRBV6-5 to TRBJ2-1; 9 bases match TRBD2. The CDR3 has 14 residues. Germline CDR1 is MNHEY and CDR2 is SVGAGI. V shed 6 bases, J shed 15 bases, and the junction held 15 bases outside the gene matches. As DNA, the CDR3 is TGTGCCAGCAGCAACCTAGCGGGGCCGGCCAATTGGTTCTTC. It is translated as CASSNLAGPANWFF.

The V gene is TRBV7-9, the J gene TRBJ1-2, with TRBD1 identical over 8 bases. V was clipped by 0 bases and J by 6 bases; unmatched bases: 6. The CDR3 loop spans 15 amino acids. CDR1 is SEHNR and CDR2 is FQNEAQ in the germline V gene (reference sequence). CDR3 nucleotides: TGTGCCAGCAGCTTAGCCAGGACAGGGAGCGATGGCTACACCTTC. Amino acids: CASSLARTGSDGYTF.